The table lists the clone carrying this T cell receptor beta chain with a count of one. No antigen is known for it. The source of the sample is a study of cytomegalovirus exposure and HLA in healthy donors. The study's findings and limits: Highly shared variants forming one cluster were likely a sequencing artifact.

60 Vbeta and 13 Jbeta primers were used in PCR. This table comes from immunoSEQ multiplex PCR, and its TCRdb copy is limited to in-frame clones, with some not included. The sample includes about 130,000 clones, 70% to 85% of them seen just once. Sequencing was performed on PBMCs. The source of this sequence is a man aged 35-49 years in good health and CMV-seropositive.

CDR3 residues: CATSRERQGGTGELFF. Written as DNA, the CDR3 is TGTGCCACCAGCAGAGAGAGGCAGGGGGGCACCGGGGAGCTGTTTTTT. V is TRBV15 and J is TRBJ2-2; possible D gene TRBD1, 7 bases. The germline V and J ends were trimmed by 0 bases and 4 bases, with 12 bases remaining between them. CDR1 LNHNV and CDR2 YYDKDF come from the germline V gene (reference sequence). The CDR3 contains 16 residues.